This is a list of T cell receptor beta chains from one sample in a study of T cells in Graves' hyperthyroidism and ophthalmopathy. A single record per CDR3 protein comes from TCRdb applying MiXCR to the multiplex PCR reads. The table shows approximately 400,000 distinct CDR3 sequences, with around a sixth occurring only once. The sample comprised blood. Source of these receptors: a woman younger than 30 with Graves' hyperthyroidism. CDR3s include the opening cysteine and the closing phenylalanine or tryptophan. Each record gives: V gene, J gene, D gene, clone size, CDR3 protein, CDR3 DNA. A D gene is named only where the DNA matches it firmly. The listing skips clone size in some rows; elsewhere it reads once, few, many or a size class.

V: TRBV18; J: TRBJ2-5; D: .; size: .; CDR3: CASSPLMSYRANQETQYF; DNA: TGTGCCAGCTCACCGTTAATGTCGTACAGGGCGAACCAAGAGACCCAGTACTTC
V: TRBV18; J: TRBJ1-1; D: .; size: many; CDR3: CASSPKATENTEAFF; DNA: TGTGCCAGCTCACCAAAGGCCACAGAGAACACTGAAGCTTTCTTT
V: TRBV18; J: TRBJ1-2; D: .; size: .; CDR3: CASSADHSYGYTF; DNA: TGTGCCAGCTCAGCAGACCATAGCTATGGCTACACCTTC
V: TRBV27; J: TRBJ2-3; D: TRBD1; size: many; CDR3: CASRDRATDTQYF; DNA: TGTGCCAGCCGCGACAGGGCGACAGATACGCAGTATTTT
V: TRBV28; J: TRBJ2-1; D: .; size: many; CDR3: CASSPSGYANNEQFF; DNA: TGTGCCAGCAGTCCGAGCGGATACGCAAACAATGAGCAGTTCTTC
V: TRBV7-6; J: TRBJ1-5; D: .; size: few; CDR3: CASSLRLMPQHF; DNA: TGTGCCAGCAGCTTAAGGTTAATGCCCCAGCATTTT
V: TRBV12-5; J: TRBJ2-2; D: TRBD2; size: .; CDR3: CASALAGGSNTGELFF; DNA: TGTGCTAGTGCCTTAGCGGGAGGGTCGAACACCGGGGAGCTGTTTTTT
V: TRBV20-1; J: TRBJ1-5; D: TRBD1; size: many; CDR3: CSVKIGQAHQPQHF; DNA: TGCAGTGTTAAAATCGGACAGGCGCATCAGCCCCAGCATTTT
V: TRBV19; J: TRBJ1-1; D: .; size: many; CDR3: CASSSQGFNTEAFF; DNA: TGTGCCAGTAGTTCACAGGGATTTAACACTGAAGCTTTCTTT
V: TRBV4-3; J: TRBJ1-2; D: TRBD1; size: few; CDR3: CASSQGWTGGNYGYTF; DNA: TGCGCCAGCAGCCAGGGATGGACAGGGGGCAACTATGGCTACACCTTC
V: TRBV20-1; J: TRBJ1-1; D: .; size: few; CDR3: CSASATTEAFF; DNA: TGCAGTGCTAGCGCGACCACTGAAGCTTTCTTT
V: TRBV20-1; J: TRBJ1-1; D: .; size: many; CDR3: CSARDPDGNTEAFF; DNA: TGCAGTGCTAGAGACCCCGACGGGAACACTGAAGCTTTCTTT
V: TRBV24-1; J: TRBJ2-3; D: .; size: few; CDR3: CATSDLTTDTQYF; DNA: TGTGCCACCAGTGATTTGACCACAGATACGCAGTATTTT
V: TRBV28; J: TRBJ1-4; D: TRBD1; size: many; CDR3: CASSLPSGGTGRGEEKLFF; DNA: TGTGCCAGCAGTCTCCCCTCTGGGGGGACAGGGAGAGGGGAGGAAAAACTGTTTTTT
V: TRBV7-8; J: TRBJ1-1; D: TRBD1; size: many; CDR3: CASSRQGAGTVEAFF; DNA: TGTGCCAGCAGCAGACAGGGGGCCGGGACTGTCGAAGCTTTCTTT
V: TRBV19; J: TRBJ2-1; D: TRBD2; size: .; CDR3: CASVTSGNNEQFF; DNA: TGTGCCAGTGTTACTAGCGGGAACAATGAGCAGTTCTTC
V: TRBV9; J: TRBJ2-1; D: TRBD2; size: .; CDR3: CASSGGLGSGRTFF; DNA: TGTGCCAGCAGCGGGGGACTAGGCTCGGGTCGTACGTTCTTC
V: TRBV28; J: TRBJ1-2; D: .; size: many; CDR3: CASSYARDLTGGYTF; DNA: TGTGCCAGCAGTTATGCCCGAGATTTAACTGGGGGCTACACCTTC
V: TRBV11-2; J: TRBJ1-2; D: .; size: many; CDR3: CASSLHRQTKSYTF; DNA: TGTGCCAGCAGCTTACATCGGCAGACGAAAAGCTACACCTTC
V: TRBV20-1; J: TRBJ1-5; D: .; size: once; CDR3: CSASKRASGRADTQHF; DNA: TGCAGTGCTAGTAAAAGGGCTAGCGGGAGGGCGGATACGCAGCATTTT
V: TRBV18; J: TRBJ2-3; D: .; size: .; CDR3: CASSPEVSDTQYF; DNA: TGTGCCAGCTCACCAGAAGTTAGCGATACGCAGTATTTT
V: TRBV12-3/TRBV12-4; J: TRBJ1-1; D: .; size: many; CDR3: CASSFMTGNTEAFF; DNA: TGTGCCAGCAGTTTCATGACTGGGAACACTGAAGCTTTCTTT
V: TRBV3-1; J: TRBJ2-5; D: .; size: .; CDR3: CASSLFLRLGGRETQYF; DNA: TGTGCCAGCAGCCTATTCCTCCGACTAGGGGGGCGAGAGACCCAGTACTTC
V: TRBV7-9; J: TRBJ1-6; D: TRBD1; size: few; CDR3: CASGQGFNSPLHF; DNA: TGTGCCAGCGGACAGGGGTTCAATTCACCCCTCCACTTT
V: TRBV11-1; J: TRBJ2-5; D: .; size: many; CDR3: CASRTGTEKETQYF; DNA: TGTGCCAGCAGAACCGGGACGGAGAAAGAGACCCAGTACTTC
V: TRBV20-1; J: TRBJ1-1; D: .; size: many; CDR3: CSARERGHTEAFF; DNA: TGCAGTGCTAGAGAACGGGGGCATACTGAAGCTTTCTTT
V: TRBV6-1; J: TRBJ2-5; D: .; size: many; CDR3: CASSDTSKETQYF; DNA: TGTGCCAGCAGTGACACTAGCAAAGAGACCCAGTACTTC
V: TRBV28; J: TRBJ2-1; D: TRBD1; size: .; CDR3: CASSPGGLDNEQFF; DNA: TGTGCCAGCAGCCCAGGGGGTCTGGACAATGAGCAGTTCTTC
V: TRBV3-1; J: TRBJ2-1; D: .; size: .; CDR3: CASSQTQFSYNEQFF; DNA: TGTGCCAGCAGCCAGACCCAGTTTTCCTACAATGAGCAGTTCTTC
V: TRBV5-1; J: TRBJ1-1; D: TRBD1; size: many; CDR3: CASSLRQGGNTEAFF; DNA: TGCGCCAGCAGCTTGCGGCAGGGGGGGAACACTGAAGCTTTCTTT
V: TRBV2; J: TRBJ1-1; D: .; size: many; CDR3: CAISSGLNTEAFF; DNA: TGTGCCATTTCCTCCGGACTGAACACTGAAGCTTTCTTT
V: TRBV4-1; J: TRBJ2-2; D: TRBD2; size: .; CDR3: CASSQEFLGLATGELFF; DNA: TGCGCCAGCAGCCAAGAATTTCTGGGACTAGCGACCGGGGAGCTGTTTTTT
V: TRBV7-9; J: TRBJ1-2; D: .; size: many; CDR3: CASNLPGYGYTF; DNA: TGTGCCAGCAACTTACCAGGGTATGGCTACACCTTC
V: TRBV19; J: TRBJ2-5; D: TRBD1; size: few; CDR3: CASSIDATGGQETQYF; DNA: TGTGCCAGTAGTATAGACGCGACAGGGGGCCAAGAGACCCAGTACTTC
V: TRBV6-2/TRBV6-3; J: TRBJ1-5; D: TRBD1; size: .; CDR3: CASSYGQGTQPQHF; DNA: TGTGCCAGCAGTTACGGACAGGGCACTCAGCCCCAGCATTTT
V: TRBV5-1; J: TRBJ1-4; D: .; size: .; CDR3: CASSLWDNEKLFF; DNA: TGCGCCAGCAGCTTGTGGGACAATGAAAAACTGTTTTTT
V: TRBV5-4; J: TRBJ2-5; D: .; size: .; CDR3: CASSLDREGETQYF; DNA: TGTGCCAGCAGCTTGGACAGGGAGGGAGAGACCCAGTACTTC
V: TRBV10-3; J: TRBJ2-2; D: .; size: .; CDR3: CAISELQGGSTGELFF; DNA: TGTGCCATCAGTGAGTTGCAGGGGGGAAGCACCGGGGAGCTGTTTTTT
V: TRBV4-1; J: TRBJ1-5; D: .; size: many; CDR3: CASSQLRPAAGDQPQHF; DNA: TGCGCCAGCAGCCAATTGAGGCCCGCCGCAGGGGATCAGCCCCAGCATTTT
V: TRBV12-3/TRBV12-4; J: TRBJ2-7; D: .; size: .; CDR3: CASSFNAAYEQYF; DNA: TGTGCCAGCAGTTTTAATGCGGCCTACGAGCAGTACTTC
V: TRBV20-1; J: TRBJ1-2; D: .; size: few; CDR3: CSARDRTNYGYTF; DNA: TGCAGTGCTAGAGACAGGACCAACTATGGCTACACCTTC